This TCR beta chain was obtained from a study of Ad26.COV2.S vaccination and SARS-CoV-2 variants. This CDR3 has 15 residues. V was clipped by 3 bases and J by 0 bases, with 11 bases between them. Germline V gene lookup returns CDR1 SGHRS and CDR2 YFSETQ. Treatment indicated: roughly 19 received Ad26.COV2.S at low or high dose, single or two shots; 5 received placebo; per-sample allocation not given. Samples analyzed were those drawn on day 63 after the first vaccine or placebo injection. The protocol was immunoSEQ multiplex PCR, while the TCRdb copy is restricted to in-frame clones and leaves out a portion. Here the sample spans about 320,000 clones, around four fifths being singletons.

The chain employs TRBV5-1 and TRBJ2-3, with unresolved D. The sequenced sample was peripheral blood, obtained in a trial of Ad26.COV2.S vaccine versus placebo. The receptor comes from a person between 18 and 65 years old who received the Ad26.COV2.S COVID-19 vaccine or a placebo. CDR3 residues: CASSSFGLSTDTQYF. CDR3 nucleotide sequence: TGCGCCAGCAGCTCATTTGGGCTTAGCACAGATACGCAGTATTTT.